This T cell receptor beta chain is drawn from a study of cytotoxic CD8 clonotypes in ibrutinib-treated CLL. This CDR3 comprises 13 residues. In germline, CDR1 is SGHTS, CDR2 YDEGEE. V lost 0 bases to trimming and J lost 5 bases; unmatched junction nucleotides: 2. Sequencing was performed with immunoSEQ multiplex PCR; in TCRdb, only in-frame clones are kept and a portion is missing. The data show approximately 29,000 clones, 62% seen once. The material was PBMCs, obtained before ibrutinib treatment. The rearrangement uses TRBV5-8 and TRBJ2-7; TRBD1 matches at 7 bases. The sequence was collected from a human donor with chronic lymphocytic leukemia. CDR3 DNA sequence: TGTGCCAGCAGCTTGGAGGGGGCCGACGAGCAGTACTTC. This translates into CASSLEGADEQYF. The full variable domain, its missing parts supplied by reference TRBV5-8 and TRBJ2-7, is EAGVTQSPTHLIKTRGQQATLRCSPISGHTSVYWYQQALGLGLQFLLWYDEGEERNRGNFPPRFSGRQFPNYSSELNVNALELEDSALYLCASSLEGADEQYFGPGTRLTVT.